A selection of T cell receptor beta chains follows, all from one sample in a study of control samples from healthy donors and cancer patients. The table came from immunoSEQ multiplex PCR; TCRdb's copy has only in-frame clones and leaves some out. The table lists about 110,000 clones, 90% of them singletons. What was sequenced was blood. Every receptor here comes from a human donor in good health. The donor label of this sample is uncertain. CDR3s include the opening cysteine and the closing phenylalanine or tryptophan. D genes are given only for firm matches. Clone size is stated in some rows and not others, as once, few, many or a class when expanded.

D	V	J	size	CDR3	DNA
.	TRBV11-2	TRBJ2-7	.	CASSLRWGYEQYF	TGTGCCAGCAGCCTCAGGTGGGGCTACGAGCAGTACTTC
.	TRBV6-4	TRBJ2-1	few	CASSDSSNDEQFF	TGTGCCAGCAGTGACTCCTCGAACGATGAGCAGTTCTTC
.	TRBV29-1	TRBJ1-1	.	CSETVHTEAFF	TGCAGCGAGACAGTCCACACTGAAGCTTTCTTT
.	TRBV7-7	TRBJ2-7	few	CASSLRLGPNYEQYF	TGTGCCAGCAGCTTACGTTTGGGTCCCAACTACGAGCAGTACTTC
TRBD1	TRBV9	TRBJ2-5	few	CASSKTGAGETQYF	TGTGCCAGCAGCAAAACAGGGGCAGGAGAGACCCAGTACTTC
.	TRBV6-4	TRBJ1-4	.	CASSSIIGEKLFF	TGTGCCAGCAGTTCTATCATTGGGGAAAAACTGTTTTTT
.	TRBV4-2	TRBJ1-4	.	CASSLSGTAATNEKLFF	TGTGCCAGCAGCTTATCCGGGACGGCTGCAACTAATGAAAAACTGTTTTTT
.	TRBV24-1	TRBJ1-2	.	CATSDPSRFYGYTF	TGTGCCACCAGTGACCCCAGCAGGTTCTATGGCTACACCTTC
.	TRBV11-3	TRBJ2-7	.	CASSLVSAGEQYF	TGTGCCAGCAGCTTAGTATCCGCCGGAGAGCAGTACTTC
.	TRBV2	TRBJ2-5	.	CASIPSGVFRDGQETQYF	TGTGCCAGCATCCCCTCCGGCGTTTTTCGGGATGGGCAAGAGACCCAGTACTTC
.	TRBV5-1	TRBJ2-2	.	CASSLQVDGGELFF	TGCGCCAGCAGCTTGCAGGTCGACGGCGGGGAGCTGTTTTTT
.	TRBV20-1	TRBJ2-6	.	CSASGGAAGGANVLTF	TGCAGTGCTAGTGGGGGGGCGGCGGGCGGGGCCAACGTCCTGACTTTC
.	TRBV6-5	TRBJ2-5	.	CASRKTEEETQYF	TGTGCCAGCAGAAAGACGGAGGAAGAGACCCAGTACTTC
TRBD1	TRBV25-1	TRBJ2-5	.	CASSDPRTGLETQYF	TGTGCCAGCAGTGACCCCCGGACAGGTTTGGAGACCCAGTACTTC
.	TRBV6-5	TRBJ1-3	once	CASSYGRSGNTIYF	TGTGCCAGCAGTTATGGCAGGTCAGGAAACACCATATATTTT
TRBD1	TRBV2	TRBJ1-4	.	CASVTGGSTNEKLFF	TGTGCCAGTGTTACAGGGGGTTCAACTAATGAAAAACTGTTTTTT
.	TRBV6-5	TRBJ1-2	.	CASSYGGGGYGYTF	TGTGCCAGCAGTTACGGTGGAGGGGGCTATGGCTACACCTTC
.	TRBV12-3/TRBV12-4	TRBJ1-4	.	CASSSQSGEKLFF	TGTGCCAGCAGTTCCCAGTCAGGGGAGAAACTGTTTTTT
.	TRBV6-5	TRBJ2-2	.	CASSYLGQNTGELFF	TGTGCCAGCAGTTACCTCGGACAGAACACCGGGGAGCTGTTTTTT
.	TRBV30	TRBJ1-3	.	CAWSIRGAGNTIYF	TGTGCCTGGAGTATCAGGGGCGCGGGAAACACCATATATTTT